Sequencing of this T cell receptor beta chain was carried out in a study of monozygotic twins with inflammatory bowel disease. As to this clonotype: Antigen specificity is unknown.

CDR1 and CDR2 (germline): SEHNR, FQNEAQ (reference sequence). This CDR3 spans 11 amino acids. Following a re-call of the 5' RACE reads, TCRdb has one entry per CDR3 protein and lacks DNA. Here the sample table reports about 170,000 distinct CDR3 sequences. Whole blood supplied total RNA, and T cells were not sorted. General study results and limits: Results did not support any single strong IBD-associated signal or clonotype. Compared with healthy co-twins, IBD patients showed reduced TCRbeta repertoire diversity by inverse Simpson.

The material sequenced was blood. This sequence joins TRBV7-9 and TRBJ2-1. This sequence was found in a human donor with ulcerative colitis or Crohn's disease, or a healthy co-twin of an affected twin (not recorded which). The CDR3 region is CATTIYNEQFF.